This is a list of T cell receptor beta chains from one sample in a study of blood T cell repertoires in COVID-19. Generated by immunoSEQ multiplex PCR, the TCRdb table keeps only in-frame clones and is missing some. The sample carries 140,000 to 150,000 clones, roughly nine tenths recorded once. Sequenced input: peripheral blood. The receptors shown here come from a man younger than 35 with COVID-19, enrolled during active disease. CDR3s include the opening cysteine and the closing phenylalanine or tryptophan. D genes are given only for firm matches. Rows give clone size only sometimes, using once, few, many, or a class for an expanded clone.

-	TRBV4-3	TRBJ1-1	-	TGCGCCAGCAGCCAAGAGACAGGACTGGGGACTGAAGCTTTCTTT	CASSQETGLGTEAFF
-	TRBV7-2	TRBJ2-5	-	TGTGCCAGCAGCCTGATACAGGGGAGGAAGACCCAGTACTTC	CASSLIQGRKTQYF
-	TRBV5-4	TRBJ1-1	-	TGTGCCAGCAGCTCCAGGGTTGCTAGGACTGAAGCTTTCTTT	CASSSRVARTEAFF
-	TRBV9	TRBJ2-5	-	TGTGCCAGCAGCGAAATGTCGGGGGAGACCCAGTACTTC	CASSEMSGETQYF
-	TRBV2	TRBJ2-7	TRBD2	TGTGCCAGCGCTCTCCGAGCGGGAGGGCCGCGGTACGAGCAGTACTTC	CASALRAGGPRYEQYF
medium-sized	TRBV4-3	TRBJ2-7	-	TGCGCCAGCAGCCATGATCCAGGGGGGGAGCAGTACTTC	CASSHDPGGEQYF
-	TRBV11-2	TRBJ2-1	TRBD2	TGTGCCAGCCTCCTTGGACTAGCGGGAGGGACGACCCTTTACAATGAGCAGTTCTTC	CASLLGLAGGTTLYNEQFF
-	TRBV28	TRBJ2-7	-	TGTGCCAGCAGTTTAGCGGGAAAAGGGTACGAGCAGTACTTC	CASSLAGKGYEQYF
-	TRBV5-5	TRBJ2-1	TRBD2	TGTGCCAGCAGCTTCGCCCTAGCGGACTACAATGAGCAGTTCTTC	CASSFALADYNEQFF
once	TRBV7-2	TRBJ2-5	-	TGTGCCAGCAGCCCCCGTCAGGCCCAAGAGACCCAGTACTTC	CASSPRQAQETQYF
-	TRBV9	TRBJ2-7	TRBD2	TGTGCCAGCAGCGTAGGTGGGAGGGAGTCCTACGAGCAGTACTTC	CASSVGGRESYEQYF
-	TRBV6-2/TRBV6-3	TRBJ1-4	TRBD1	TGTGCCAGCAGCGAAGGGGGCGAGGGGGCAAAGGAAAAACTGTTTTTT	CASSEGGEGAKEKLFF
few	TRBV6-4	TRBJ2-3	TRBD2	TGTGCCACCGGGACTAGCGGCACAGATACGCAGTATTTT	CATGTSGTDTQYF
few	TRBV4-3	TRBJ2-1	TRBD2	TGCGCCAGCAGCCAAGATGCCGCTAGCGGGGATGAGCAGTTCTTC	CASSQDAASGDEQFF
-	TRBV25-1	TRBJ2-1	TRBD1	TGTGCCAGCAGCGACTCTCCGGGACAGAGCTACAATGAGCAGTTCTTC	CASSDSPGQSYNEQFF
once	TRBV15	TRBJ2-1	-	TGTGCCACCAGCAGAGATTTAGGGGACACGAATGAGCAGTTCTTC	CATSRDLGDTNEQFF
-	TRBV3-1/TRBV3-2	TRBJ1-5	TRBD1	TGTGCCAGCGCCGACAGGGGAAATCAGCCCCAGCATTTT	CASADRGNQPQHF
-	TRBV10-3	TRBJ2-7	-	TGTGCCATCAGTGAGTCACGTGGGGCTGGCGAGCAGTACTTC	CAISESRGAGEQYF
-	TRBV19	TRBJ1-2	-	TGTGCCAGTAGTATTCCTGGACAAAACTATGGCTACACCTTC	CASSIPGQNYGYTF
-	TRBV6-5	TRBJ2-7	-	TGTGCCAGCCAATCTGAACTGCCCTCCTACGAGCAGTACTTC	CASQSELPSYEQYF
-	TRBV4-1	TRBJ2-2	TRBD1	TGCGCCAGCAGCCGCCGACCCGGACAGGGCTCCGGGGAGCTGTTTTTT	CASSRRPGQGSGELFF
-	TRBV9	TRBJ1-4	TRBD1	TGTGCCAGCAGCGTAGGGGAAGACCGGGACAGGGGGCTTAATGAAAAACTGCTTTTT	CASSVGEDRDRGLNEKLLF
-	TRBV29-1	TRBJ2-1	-	TGCAGCGTTGAAAGCGATTACAATGAGCAGTTCTTC	CSVESDYNEQFF
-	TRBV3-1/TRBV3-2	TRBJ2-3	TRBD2	TGTGCCAGCAGCCAAGTACTAGCGACTAGCACAGATACGCAGTATTTT	CASSQVLATSTDTQYF
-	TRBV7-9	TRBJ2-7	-	TGTGCCAGCAGCCCCGAGGACGGGGGATTTTACGAGCAGTACTTC	CASSPEDGGFYEQYF
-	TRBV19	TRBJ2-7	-	TGTGCCAGTAGTATGAGGCTGATTACGGTGGAGCAGTACTTC	CASSMRLITVEQYF
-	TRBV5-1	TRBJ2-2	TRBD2	TGCGCCAGCAGCAGTAGCGGGGGCGCGAACACCGGGGAGCTGTTTTTT	CASSSSGGANTGELFF
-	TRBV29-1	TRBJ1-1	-	TGCAGCGTTGAAGGCCGAGGGGGGAACACTGAAGCTTTCTTT	CSVEGRGGNTEAFF
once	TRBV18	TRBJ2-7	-	TGTGCCAGCTCACCTAAAACGGGTAACATATACGAGCAGTACTTC	CASSPKTGNIYEQYF
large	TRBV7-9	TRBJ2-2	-	TGTGCCAGCAGCTTAGTAGGAGGCGCCGGGGAGCTGTTTTTT	CASSLVGGAGELFF
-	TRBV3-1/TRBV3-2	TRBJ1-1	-	TGTGCCAGCAGCCCAATACAGGGAAGAACTGAAGCTTTCTTT	CASSPIQGRTEAFF
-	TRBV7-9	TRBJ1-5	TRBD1	TGTGCCAGCAGCAGCGGGGACAGGGACAATCAGCCCCAGCATTTT	CASSSGDRDNQPQHF
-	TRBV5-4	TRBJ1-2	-	TGTGCCAGCAGCCTGGGACAAGTCTCTCTTAACTATGGCTACACCTTC	CASSLGQVSLNYGYTF
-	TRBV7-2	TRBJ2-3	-	TGTGCCAGCAGCTTAGCCGCTGGGTACGGAGGGTCAGATACGCAGTATTTT	CASSLAAGYGGSDTQYF
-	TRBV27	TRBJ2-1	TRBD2	TGTGCCAGCAACCTCGGGACCCTGGGTAGCGGGAGCTCCTACAATGAGCAGTTCTTC	CASNLGTLGSGSSYNEQFF
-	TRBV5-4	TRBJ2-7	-	TGTGCCAGCAGCTTGAGAGGAACCTACGAGCAGTACTTC	CASSLRGTYEQYF
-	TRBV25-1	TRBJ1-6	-	TGTGCCAGCAGGGAAGGAGGATCACCCCTCCACTTT	CASREGGSPLHF
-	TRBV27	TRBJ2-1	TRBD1	TGTGCCAGCAGTCTTGGACAGGGGGGAGTAGAGCAGTTCTTC	CASSLGQGGVEQFF
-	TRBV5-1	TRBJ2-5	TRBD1	TGCGCCAGCAGCTTACAGGGGACGAAGACCCAGTACTTC	CASSLQGTKTQYF
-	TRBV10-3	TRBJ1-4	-	TGTGCCATCAGTGAGCCAGGGCAGGGTGAAAAACTGCTTTTT	CAISEPGQGEKLLF
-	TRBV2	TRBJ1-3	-	TGTGCCAGCAGTGATTCAGGGGTTAGAAACACCATATATTTT	CASSDSGVRNTIYF
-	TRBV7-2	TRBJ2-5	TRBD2	TGTGCCAGCAGACCCAAACCCGGGACTAGCGCAGAGACCCAGTACTTC	CASRPKPGTSAETQYF
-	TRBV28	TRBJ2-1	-	TGTGCCAGCAGTTTAAGTGGGAGAGTCTCCTACAATGAGCAGTTCTTC	CASSLSGRVSYNEQFF
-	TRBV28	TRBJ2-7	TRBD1	TGTGCCAGCGTAGGGGACAGGGCCTACGAGCAGTACTTC	CASVGDRAYEQYF
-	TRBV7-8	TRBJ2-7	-	TGTGCCAGCAACCCTATCACGGGAAACTCCTACGAGCAGTACTTC	CASNPITGNSYEQYF
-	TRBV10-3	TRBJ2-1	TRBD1	TGTGCCATCAGTGAGTCGCCCCCGACAGGGGGCTATGAGCAGTTCTTC	CAISESPPTGGYEQFF
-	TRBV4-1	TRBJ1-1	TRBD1	TGCGCCAGCAGCCAAGGAGGGGGCGGATACACTGAAGCTTTCTTT	CASSQGGGGYTEAFF
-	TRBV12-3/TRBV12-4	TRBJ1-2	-	TGTGCCTCGTCGACTGCCTTTAACTATGGCTACACCTTC	CASSTAFNYGYTF
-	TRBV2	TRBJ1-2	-	TGTGCCAGCAGCCCCCCAGTCGGCTACACCTTC	CASSPPVGYTF